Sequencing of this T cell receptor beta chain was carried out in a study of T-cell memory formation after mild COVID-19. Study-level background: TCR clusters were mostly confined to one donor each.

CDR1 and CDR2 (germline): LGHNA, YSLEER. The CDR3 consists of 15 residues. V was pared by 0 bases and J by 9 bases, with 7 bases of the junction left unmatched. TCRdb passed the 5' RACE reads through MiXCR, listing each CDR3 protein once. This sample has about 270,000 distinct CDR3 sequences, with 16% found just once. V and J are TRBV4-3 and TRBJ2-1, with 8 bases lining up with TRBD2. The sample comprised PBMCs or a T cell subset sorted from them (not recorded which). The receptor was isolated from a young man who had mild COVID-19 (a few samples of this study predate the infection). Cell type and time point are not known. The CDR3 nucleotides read TGCGCCAGCAGCCAAGATCGGGGGGGGTATGGTGAGCAGTTCTTC. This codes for CASSQDRGGYGEQFF.